The 13 T cell receptor beta chains below come from one sample, sequenced in a study of cytotoxic CD8 clonotypes in ibrutinib-treated CLL. Data came from immunoSEQ multiplex PCR; TCRdb stores just in-frame clones and leaves some out. The top ten clones hold about 6.7% of a sample with about 330,000 clones, 67% of them seen once. This specimen consisted of PBMCs, obtained after 36 months of ibrutinib treatment. The receptors were gathered from a human donor with chronic lymphocytic leukemia.

The chain recombines TRBV7-6 with TRBJ2-5, with 8 nucleotides matching TRBD2. The CDR3 has 16 residues. Germline CDR1 SGHVS, CDR2 FNYEAQ. Trimming at V came to 1 base and at J to 7 bases, leaving 11 bases not matched to a gene. The CDR3 nucleotides are TGTGCCAGCAGCTTAGTGCCGGGGGGGACAATCGGGACCCAGTACTTC. Translated, it gives CASSLVPGGTIGTQYF.

V and J are TRBV9 and TRBJ1-2; D gene uncertain. The CDR3 loop spans 13 amino acids. V lost 3 bases to trimming and J lost 7 bases, with 13 bases between them. Germline loops: CDR1 SGDLS, CDR2 YYNGEE. This CDR3 is CASSEGRVGGYTF. CDR3 sequence (DNA): TGTGCCAGCAGCGAAGGGAGGGTTGGTGGCTACACCTTC.

The V gene is TRBV4-1, the J gene TRBJ1-1, with D possibly being TRBD1 (5 bases). This CDR3 is built from 15 residues. The ends were cut back, 6 bases at V and 5 bases at J, with 19 bases in the middle. Germline V gene data show CDR1 as MGHRA and CDR2 as YSYEKL. The CDR3 spells CASRRLGGKTTEAFF. CDR3 DNA sequence: TGCGCCAGCAGGAGGTTGGGGGGAAAAACGACTGAAGCTTTCTTT.

This rearrangement joins TRBV27 to TRBJ2-7; TRBD1 might be the D (6 bases). Germline V CDR1 and CDR2: MNHEY, SMNVEV (reference sequence). V was cut by 7 bases and J by 0 bases, with 16 bases left in between. This CDR3 has 15 residues. The CDR3 nucleotides read TGTGCCAGCAAGCACCGGGACACCACCTCCTACGAGCAGTACTTC. This codes for CASKHRDTTSYEQYF.

The chain uses TRBV7-9 and TRBJ2-5, with D perhaps assigned TRBD1 or TRBD2 (6 bases each). The CDR3 is 17 amino acids. V lost 4 bases, J lost 2 bases, and 20 bases lay in between. Germline assignment: CDR1 SEHNR and CDR2 FQNEAQ (reference sequence). CDR3 DNA sequence: TGTGCCAGCAGCTCACGGGTAGGGGGGTATCGGCAAGAGACCCAGTACTTC. Encoded protein: CASSSRVGGYRQETQYF.

The rearrangement uses TRBV10-3 and TRBJ2-7; 11 bases map to TRBD2. The germline V gene encodes CDR1 ENHRY and CDR2 SYGVKD. The V gene end was trimmed by 4 bases and the J gene end by 1 base; junction bases not matched to a gene: 6. This CDR3 has 16 amino acids. CDR3 coding DNA: TGTGCCATCAGTGGACATAGCGGGAGGGAATCCTACGAGCAGTACTTC. Amino acid sequence: CAISGHSGRESYEQYF.

V usage is TRBV2 and J usage is TRBJ2-5; TRBD1 aligns across 10 bases. This CDR3 spans 15 amino acids. Germline CDR1 reads SNHLY; CDR2 reads FYNNEI. V trimming: 10 bases; J trimming: 2 bases; junction bases outside the gene matches: 10. CDR3 residues: CANGQGGRGQETQYF. In nucleotides, the CDR3 is TGTGCCAACGGACAGGGGGGTAGGGGGCAAGAGACCCAGTACTTC.

The rearrangement links TRBV19 to TRBJ1-2, with no clear D. CDR3 length equals 13 residues. Deletions cut 3 bases from V and 7 bases from J, with 12 bases between. Germline V gene sequence: CDR1 LNHDA, CDR2 SQIVND (reference sequence). This chain's CDR3 is CASSMVDGGGYTF. For the CDR3, the DNA is TGTGCCAGTAGTATGGTTGATGGAGGTGGCTACACCTTC.

The chain carries TRBV10-1 and TRBJ1-2; the match to TRBD1 covers 7 bases. From germline, CDR1 is WNHNN and CDR2 SYGVQD (reference sequence). J gave up 5 bases and V 2 bases, and 5 bases lay outside the gene matches. The CDR3 extends over 14 amino acids. CDR3 sequence: CASSERGQRYGYTF. The CDR3, as DNA: TGCGCCAGCAGTGAGAGGGGACAGCGTTATGGCTACACCTTC.

This chain uses TRBV25-1 with TRBJ2-5; 11 nucleotides line up with TRBD1. V shed 5 bases and J 5 bases; nucleotides not matched to a gene: 10. The CDR3 extends over 16 amino acids. Germline assignment: CDR1 MGHDK and CDR2 SYGVNS. The CDR3 loop is CASSHRTGGLGETQYF. The CDR3 region has the DNA TGTGCCAGCAGTCACAGGACAGGGGGCCTGGGGGAGACCCAGTACTTC.

The chain couples TRBV5-8 to TRBJ2-3, with D maybe TRBD2 (5 bases). Per germline, CDR1 SGHTS and CDR2 YDEGEE. The V and J ends lost 1 base and 3 bases respectively, with 12 bases between them. The length of the CDR3 is 15 residues. CDR3 loop: CASSLRSGGTDTQYF. In DNA, the CDR3 is TGTGCCAGCAGCTTGAGAAGCGGTGGGACAGATACGCAGTATTTT. The entire variable domain, with the rest obtained from reference TRBV5-8 and TRBJ2-3, is as follows: EAGVTQSPTHLIKTRGQQATLRCSPISGHTSVYWYQQALGLGLQFLLWYDEGEERNRGNFPPRFSGRQFPNYSSELNVNALELEDSALYLCASSLRSGGTDTQYFGPGTRLTVL.

The chain carries TRBV7-8 and TRBJ2-5, with D hard to call. The V gene's germline CDR1 is SGHVS and CDR2 FQNEAQ. The CDR3 spans 14 residues. Trimming shortened V by 5 bases and J by 1 base, and 11 bases separated the two germline ends. The CDR3 coding sequence is TGTGCCAGCAGCCCCACCCCAGCCCAAGAGACCCAGTACTTC. Amino acids: CASSPTPAQETQYF.

This rearrangement joins TRBV7-6 to TRBJ2-1; 10 positions match TRBD2. This CDR3 spans 15 amino acids. The V and J ends lost 3 bases and 6 bases, in that order; junction bases with no gene match: 5. In germline, CDR1 is SGHVS, CDR2 FNYEAQ. The CDR3 DNA sequence: TGTGCCAGCAGCTTTACTGGACTAGCGGTCAATGAGCAGTTCTTC. It translates to CASSFTGLAVNEQFF.